This T cell receptor (beta chain) originates from a study of beta chain features in type 1 diabetes. Study-wide findings and caveats: When Type 1 diabetes patients were examined, their TCRB CDR3s proved moderately but significantly shorter in all four CD4+ subsets.

Note on this clone: As yet, its antigen is unknown. Distinct nucleotide sequences in the sample also encode this CDR3.

Every isolated RNA sample was fully reverse transcribed, so sequencing captured expressed TCRB transcripts. TCRdb's table, derived via immunoSEQ multiplex PCR, lists solely in-frame clones and lacks some. The sample lists about 120,000 clones, approximately 16% occurring once. This CDR3 comprises 14 residues. CDR1 is SQVTM and CDR2 is ANQGSEA in the germline V gene. V lost 6 bases, J lost 0 bases, and 13 bases lay in between. The specimen was central memory CD4+ T cells from blood. The source is a man aged 25-40 years with type 1 diabetes. The genes are TRBV29-1 and TRBJ2-3; D is unclear. CDR3 sequence: CSVEFGSSTDTQYF. Here the CDR3 DNA reads TGCAGCGTCGAATTCGGGTCTAGCACAGATACGCAGTATTTT.